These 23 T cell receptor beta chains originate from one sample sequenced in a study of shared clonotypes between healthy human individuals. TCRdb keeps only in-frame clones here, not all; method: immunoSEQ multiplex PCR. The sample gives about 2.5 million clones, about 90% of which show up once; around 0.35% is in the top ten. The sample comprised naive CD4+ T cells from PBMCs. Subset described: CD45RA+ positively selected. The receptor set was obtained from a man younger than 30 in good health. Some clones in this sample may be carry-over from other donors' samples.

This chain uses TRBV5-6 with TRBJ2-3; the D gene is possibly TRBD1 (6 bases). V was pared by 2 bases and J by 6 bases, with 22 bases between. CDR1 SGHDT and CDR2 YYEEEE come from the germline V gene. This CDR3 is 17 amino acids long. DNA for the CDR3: TGTGCCAGCAGCTTTATAACAGGGCGAACCTCCCGGGATACGCAGTATTTT. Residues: CASSFITGRTSRDTQYF.

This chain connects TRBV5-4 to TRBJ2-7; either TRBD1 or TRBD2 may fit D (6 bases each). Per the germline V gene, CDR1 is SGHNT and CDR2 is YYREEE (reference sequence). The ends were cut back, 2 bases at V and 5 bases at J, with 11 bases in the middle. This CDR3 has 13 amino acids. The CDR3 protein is CASSLGGLNEQYF. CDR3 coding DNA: TGTGCCAGCAGCTTAGGGGGGTTGAACGAGCAGTACTTC.

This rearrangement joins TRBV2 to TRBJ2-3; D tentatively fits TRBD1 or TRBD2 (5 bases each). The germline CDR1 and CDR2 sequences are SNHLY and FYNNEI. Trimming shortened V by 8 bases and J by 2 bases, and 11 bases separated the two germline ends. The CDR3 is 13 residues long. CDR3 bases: TGTGCCAGCGGGACGGCCATCACAGATACGCAGTATTTT. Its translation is CASGTAITDTQYF. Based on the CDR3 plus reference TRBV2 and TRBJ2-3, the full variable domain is EPEVTQTPSHQVTQMGQEVILRCVPISNHLYFYWYRQILGQKVEFLVSFYNNEISEKSEIFDDQFSVERPDGSNFTLKIRSTKLEDSAMYFCASGTAITDTQYFGPGTRLTVL.

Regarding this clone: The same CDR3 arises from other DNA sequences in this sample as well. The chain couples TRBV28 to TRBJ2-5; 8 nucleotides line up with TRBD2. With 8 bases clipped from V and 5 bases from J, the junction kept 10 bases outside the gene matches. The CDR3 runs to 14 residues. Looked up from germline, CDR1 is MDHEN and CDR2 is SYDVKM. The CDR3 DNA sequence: TGTGCCAGCTCCCTCGGGGGGGCCGGGGAGACCCAGTACTTC. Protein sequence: CASSLGGAGETQYF.

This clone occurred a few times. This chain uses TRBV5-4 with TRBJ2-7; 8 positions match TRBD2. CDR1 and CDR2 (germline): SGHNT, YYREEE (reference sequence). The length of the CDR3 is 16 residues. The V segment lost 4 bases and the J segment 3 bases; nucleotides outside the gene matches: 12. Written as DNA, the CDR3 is TGTGCCAGCAGCCCCTCGGGGCGGGAGGCCCTCTACGAGCAGTACTTC. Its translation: CASSPSGREALYEQYF.

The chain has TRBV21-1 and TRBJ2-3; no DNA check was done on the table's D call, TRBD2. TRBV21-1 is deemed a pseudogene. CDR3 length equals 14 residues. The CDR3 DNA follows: TGTGCCAGCAGCAACGGTGGTATGACAGATACGCAGTATTTT. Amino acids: CASSNGGMTDTQYF.

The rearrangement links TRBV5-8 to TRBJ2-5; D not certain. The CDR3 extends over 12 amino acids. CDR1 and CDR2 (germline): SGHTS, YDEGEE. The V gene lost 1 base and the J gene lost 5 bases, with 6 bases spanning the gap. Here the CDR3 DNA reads TGTGCCAGCAGCTTGTATACCGAGACCCAGTACTTC. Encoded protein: CASSLYTETQYF. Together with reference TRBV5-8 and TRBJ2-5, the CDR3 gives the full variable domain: EAGVTQSPTHLIKTRGQQATLRCSPISGHTSVYWYQQALGLGLQFLLWYDEGEERNRGNFPPRFSGRQFPNYSSELNVNALELEDSALYLCASSLYTETQYFGPGTRLLVL.

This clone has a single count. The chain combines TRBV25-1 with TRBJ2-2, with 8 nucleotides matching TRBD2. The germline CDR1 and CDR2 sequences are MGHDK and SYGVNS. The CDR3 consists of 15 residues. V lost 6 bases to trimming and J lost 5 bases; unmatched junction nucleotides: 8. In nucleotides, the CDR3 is TGTGCCAGCAGCATGGCGGGAGGCTATACCGGGGAGCTGTTTTTT. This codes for CASSMAGGYTGELFF.

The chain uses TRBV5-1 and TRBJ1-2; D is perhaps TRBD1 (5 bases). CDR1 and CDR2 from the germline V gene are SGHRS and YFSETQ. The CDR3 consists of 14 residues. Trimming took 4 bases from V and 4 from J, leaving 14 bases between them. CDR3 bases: TGCGCCAGCAGCCCGGACACAAACCTCTATGGCTACACCTTC. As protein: CASSPDTNLYGYTF.

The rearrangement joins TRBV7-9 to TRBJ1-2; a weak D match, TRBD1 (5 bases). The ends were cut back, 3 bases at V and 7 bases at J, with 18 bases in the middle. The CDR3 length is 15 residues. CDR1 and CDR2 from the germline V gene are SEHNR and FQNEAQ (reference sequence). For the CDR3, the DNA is TGTGCCAGCAGCTTCCTTAACGATCCTAGGGGTGGCTACACCTTC. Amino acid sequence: CASSFLNDPRGGYTF.

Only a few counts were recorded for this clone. The CDR3 DNA sequence: TGCGCCAGCCTACAGGGGTTAATTGGCAATCAGCCCCAGCATTTT. Translation: CASLQGLIGNQPQHF. The gene calls are TRBV10-2 and TRBJ1-5; 7 bases are a match to TRBD1. V lost 8 bases, J lost 2 bases, and 9 bases stayed unmatched. This CDR3 has 15 amino acids. CDR1 and CDR2 (germline): WSHSY, SAAADI.

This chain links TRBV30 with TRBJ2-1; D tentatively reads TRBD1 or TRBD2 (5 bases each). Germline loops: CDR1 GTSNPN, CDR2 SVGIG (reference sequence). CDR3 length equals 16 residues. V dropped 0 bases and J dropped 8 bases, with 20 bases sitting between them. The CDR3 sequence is CAWSVGLTGLGDEQFF. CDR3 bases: TGTGCCTGGAGTGTCGGATTGACGGGCCTGGGGGATGAGCAGTTCTTC.

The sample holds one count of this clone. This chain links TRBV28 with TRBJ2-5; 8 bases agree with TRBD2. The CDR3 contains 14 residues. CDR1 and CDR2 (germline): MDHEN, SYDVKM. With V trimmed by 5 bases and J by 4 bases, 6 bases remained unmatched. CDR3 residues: CASSLRTSRETQYF. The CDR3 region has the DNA TGTGCCAGCAGTCTAAGGACTAGCCGAGAGACCCAGTACTTC. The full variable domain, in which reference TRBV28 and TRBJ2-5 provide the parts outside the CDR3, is DVKVTQSSRYLVKRTGEKVFLECVQDMDHENMFWYRQDPGLGLRLIYFSYDVKMKEKGDIPEGYSVSREKKERFSLILESASTNQTSMYLCASSLRTSRETQYFGPGTRLLVL.

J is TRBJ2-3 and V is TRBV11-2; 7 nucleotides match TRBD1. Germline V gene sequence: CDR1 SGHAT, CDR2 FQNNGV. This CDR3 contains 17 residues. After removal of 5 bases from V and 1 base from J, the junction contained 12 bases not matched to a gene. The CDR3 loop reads CASSTNPRGQGTDTQYF. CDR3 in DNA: TGTGCCAGCAGCACCAACCCGCGAGGACAGGGCACAGATACGCAGTATTTT.

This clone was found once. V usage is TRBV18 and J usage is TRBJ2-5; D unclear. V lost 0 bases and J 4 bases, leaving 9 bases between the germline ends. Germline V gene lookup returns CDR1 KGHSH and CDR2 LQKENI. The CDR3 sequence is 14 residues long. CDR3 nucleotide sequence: TGTGCCAGCTCACCACCGGATTGGGGAGAGACCCAGTACTTC. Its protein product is CASSPPDWGETQYF.

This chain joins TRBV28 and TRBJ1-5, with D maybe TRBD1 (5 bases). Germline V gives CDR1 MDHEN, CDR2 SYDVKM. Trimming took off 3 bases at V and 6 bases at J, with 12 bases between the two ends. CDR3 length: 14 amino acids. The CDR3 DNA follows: TGTGCCAGCAGTTTGAGTTCAGGGATTCAGCCCCAGCATTTT. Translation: CASSLSSGIQPQHF. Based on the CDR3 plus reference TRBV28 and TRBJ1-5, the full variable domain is DVKVTQSSRYLVKRTGEKVFLECVQDMDHENMFWYRQDPGLGLRLIYFSYDVKMKEKGDIPEGYSVSREKKERFSLILESASTNQTSMYLCASSLSSGIQPQHFGDGTRLSIL.

CDR3 in amino acids: CATSSDRGETQYF. In DNA, the CDR3 is TGTGCCACCAGCAGCGACAGGGGGGAGACCCAGTACTTC. The chain couples TRBV15 to TRBJ2-5; TRBD1 aligns across 9 bases. J was trimmed by 5 bases and V by 3 bases; bases with no gene match: 1. Germline lookup yields CDR1 LNHNV and CDR2 YYDKDF (reference sequence). This CDR3 is built from 13 residues.

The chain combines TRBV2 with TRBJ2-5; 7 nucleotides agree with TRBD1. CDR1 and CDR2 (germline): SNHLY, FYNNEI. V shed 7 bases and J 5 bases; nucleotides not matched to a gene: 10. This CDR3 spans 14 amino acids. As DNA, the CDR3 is TGTGCCAGCACCGGACAGGCCTTGGGGGAGACCCAGTACTTC. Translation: CASTGQALGETQYF.

In nucleotides, the CDR3 is TGTGCCAGCAGCCCGCTCTATCTCTTCGGGAGTATGAACACTGAAGCTTTCTTT. Protein: CASSPLYLFGSMNTEAFF. The chain combines TRBV14 with TRBJ1-1; no firm D call. This CDR3 has 18 residues. V lost 4 bases to trimming and J lost 0 bases, with 21 bases between them. CDR1 is SGHDN, CDR2 FVKESK, per germline.

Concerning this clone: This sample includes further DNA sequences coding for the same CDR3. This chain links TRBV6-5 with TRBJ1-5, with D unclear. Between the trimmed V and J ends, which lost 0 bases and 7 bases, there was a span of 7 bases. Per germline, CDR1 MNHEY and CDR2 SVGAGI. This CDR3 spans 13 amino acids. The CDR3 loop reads CASSYSRRQPQHF. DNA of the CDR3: TGTGCCAGCAGTTACTCGAGACGGCAGCCCCAGCATTTT.

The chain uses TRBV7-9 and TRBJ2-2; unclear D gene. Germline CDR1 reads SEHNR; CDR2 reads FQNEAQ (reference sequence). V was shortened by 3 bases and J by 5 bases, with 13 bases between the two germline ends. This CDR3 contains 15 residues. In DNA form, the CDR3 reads TGTGCCAGCAGCTTCAGGTTAGGAAAGACCGGGGAGCTGTTTTTT. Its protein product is CASSFRLGKTGELFF.

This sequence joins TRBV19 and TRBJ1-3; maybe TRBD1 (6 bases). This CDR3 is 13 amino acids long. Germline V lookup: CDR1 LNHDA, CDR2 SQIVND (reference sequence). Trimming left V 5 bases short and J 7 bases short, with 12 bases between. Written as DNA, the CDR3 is TGTGCCAGTAGTCCGGGGGGCGCGAACACCATATATTTT. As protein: CASSPGGANTIYF.

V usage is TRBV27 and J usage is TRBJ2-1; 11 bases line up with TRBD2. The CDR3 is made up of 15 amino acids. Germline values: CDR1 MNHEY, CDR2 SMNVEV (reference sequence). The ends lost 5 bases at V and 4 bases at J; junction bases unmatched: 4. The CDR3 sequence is CASSASGRPYNEQFF. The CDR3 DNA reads TGTGCCAGCAGTGCTAGCGGGAGGCCTTACAATGAGCAGTTCTTC.